This T cell receptor (beta chain) is drawn from a study of blood T cell repertoires in COVID-19. Method: immunoSEQ multiplex PCR; TCRdb's copy keeps in-frame clones and lacks some. This sample has under 250,000 clones, with approximately 80% found just once. The CDR3 is 14 amino acids. Germline V gene data show CDR1 as SGHTA and CDR2 as FQGNSA. V dropped 3 bases and J dropped 2 bases, with 9 bases sitting between them. The source material was PBMCs or T cells enriched from blood (not recorded which). V usage is TRBV7-2 and J usage is TRBJ2-3, with D perhaps matching TRBD1 (6 bases). The TCR was taken from a woman in her sixties who had recovered from COVID-19. CDR3 amino acids: CASSFRDTTDTQYF. In DNA, the CDR3 is TGTGCCAGCAGCTTTCGGGACACCACAGATACGCAGTATTTT.